In this sample, the clone carrying this T cell receptor (beta chain) turned up a few times. The data are from a study of T cells in Graves' hyperthyroidism and ophthalmopathy. RNA transcripts were the template for amplifying TCR beta CDR3 regions. The primer set for the first-round RT-PCR of the TCR CDR3 was HTBI. TCRdb processed the multiplex PCR reads anew with MiXCR; each CDR3 protein has one entry. The data show about 640,000 distinct CDR3 sequences, with less than 25% seen just once and 34% held by the top ten. The CDR3 runs to 12 residues. The germline V gene encodes CDR1 LGHDT and CDR2 YNNKEL (reference sequence). Trimming removed 7 bases from V and 7 bases from J; junction bases left unmatched: 4. The PBMCs were taken from more than 8 ml of fresh peripheral blood.

The sample consisted of blood. The sequence was obtained from a man between 25 and 39 years old with Graves' ophthalmopathy. The chain carries TRBV3-1 and TRBJ2-1; TRBD2 aligns across 7 bases. Here the CDR3 reads CASNLAVNEQFF. The DNA of the CDR3 is TGTGCCAGCAACCTAGCGGTTAATGAGCAGTTCTTC.